The 28 T cell receptor beta chains reported below all come from one sample, sequenced in a study of CD4+ T cells in melanoma. Clones were sequenced by immunoSEQ multiplex PCR, and TCRdb holds only the in-frame ones, with some missing. The sample records 20,000 to 25,000 clones, around 80% being singletons. Input material: cells from a culture (not recorded whether cultured in vitro). The source of these receptors is a human donor with melanoma.

The gene calls are TRBV11-3 and TRBJ2-3; D is unclear. The CDR3 has 15 residues. Germline V gene sequence: CDR1 SGHNT, CDR2 YENEEA. With 6 bases removed from V and 6 bases from J, the gap between germline ends came to 19 bases. CDR3 loop: CASRLWSRPLDTQYF. In DNA, the CDR3 is TGTGCCAGCAGATTGTGGTCCAGGCCTCTGGATACGCAGTATTTT.

The rearrangement joins TRBV18 to TRBJ2-3; either TRBD1 or TRBD2 may fit D (5 bases each). Per germline, CDR1 KGHSH and CDR2 LQKENI. With 3 bases removed from V and 1 base from J, the gap between germline ends came to 8 bases. This CDR3 spans 14 amino acids. The CDR3 DNA reads TGTGCCAGCTCACCGTCGGGGCGCACAGATACGCAGTATTTT. Translated: CASSPSGRTDTQYF.

This chain connects TRBV15 to TRBJ2-7; D may match TRBD1 or TRBD2 (5 bases each). The CDR3 is 13 residues long. Trimming pared 1 base from V and 7 bases from J, leaving 11 bases between. CDR1 is LNHNV and CDR2 is YYDKDF in the germline V gene (reference sequence). CDR3 in amino acids: CATSRGGTGEQYF. The CDR3, as DNA: TGTGCCACCAGCAGAGGAGGGACGGGGGAGCAGTACTTC.

The genes are TRBV7-2 and TRBJ1-5, with a tentative D call TRBD1 (6 bases). The CDR3 extends over 14 amino acids. The V end was cut by 1 base, the J end by 7 bases, with 11 bases between. The germline CDR1 and CDR2 sequences are SGHTA and FQGNSA. CDR3 DNA: TGTGCCAGCAGCTTAGTCGGGGGCGGGCAGCCCCAGCATTTT. Its protein product is CASSLVGGGQPQHF.

J is TRBJ2-2 and V is TRBV6-4, with TRBD1 matching 8 bases. J lost 0 bases, V lost 5 bases, and 2 bases had no gene match. The CDR3 has 15 residues. Germline values: CDR1 MRHNA, CDR2 SNTAGT. CDR3 coding DNA: TGTGCCAGCAGTCCACAGGGGGCGAACACCGGGGAGCTGTTTTTT. Translated: CASSPQGANTGELFF.

CDR3 in DNA: TGCAGCGGACAGGGGGCAGCAACTGAAGCTTTCTTT. It specifies CSGQGAATEAFF. The chain has TRBV29-1 and TRBJ1-1, with 10 bases matching TRBD1. The length of the CDR3 is 12 residues. The junction had 4 bases not matched to a gene; V was cut back by 7 bases and J by 5 bases. The germline V gene encodes CDR1 SQVTM and CDR2 ANQGSEA.

The gene calls are TRBV9 and TRBJ1-1; TRBD1 aligns across 10 bases. Germline V CDR1 and CDR2: SGDLS, YYNGEE. Germline trimming cut 1 base from V and 3 bases from J; bases unmatched to any gene: 6. The CDR3 consists of 16 residues. The CDR3 sequence: CASSVPDRGEDTEAFF. The CDR3 DNA follows: TGTGCCAGCAGCGTACCGGACAGGGGGGAGGACACTGAAGCTTTCTTT.

This clone was counted only a few times. This sequence joins TRBV2 and TRBJ1-2; TRBD1 agrees at 9 bases. V shed 8 bases, J shed 8 bases, and the junction held 6 bases outside the gene matches. Germline loops: CDR1 SNHLY, CDR2 FYNNEI. The CDR3 has 12 amino acids. Written as DNA, the CDR3 is TGTGCCAGCTTAAGGACAGGGGTCGGCTACACCTTC. Encoded protein: CASLRTGVGYTF.

This clone appeared a single time. This chain joins TRBV19 and TRBJ1-6; no reliable D call. Trimming left V 7 bases short and J 7 bases short, with 17 bases between. Germline V gives CDR1 LNHDA, CDR2 SQIVND (reference sequence). The CDR3 length is 15 residues. The CDR3 reads CASTWTDSKNSPLHF. The CDR3 coding sequence is TGTGCCAGTACCTGGACGGATTCCAAAAATTCACCCCTCCACTTT.

This clone was recorded once. This rearrangement joins TRBV19 to TRBJ2-5; D not resolved. Germline V lookup: CDR1 LNHDA, CDR2 SQIVND (reference sequence). The CDR3 length is 13 residues. The V end was cut by 3 bases, the J end by 5 bases, with 10 bases between. In DNA form, the CDR3 reads TGTGCCAGTAGTATGGGGATGTGGGAGACCCAGTACTTC. Its protein product is CASSMGMWETQYF.

The chain uses TRBV2 and TRBJ2-5, with D possibly being TRBD1 (6 bases). Trimming took off 6 bases at V and 5 bases at J, with 25 bases between the two ends. CDR1 is SNHLY and CDR2 is FYNNEI in the germline V gene. The CDR3 covers 17 residues. The CDR3 loop is CASSPIPIGQSGETQYF. CDR3 DNA sequence: TGTGCCAGCAGCCCAATTCCAATCGGACAGTCGGGGGAGACCCAGTACTTC.

The V gene is TRBV30, the J gene TRBJ2-7; D possibly corresponds to TRBD2 (5 bases). The CDR3 runs 13 residues. The V and J ends lost 2 bases and 3 bases respectively, with 11 bases between them. Germline assignment: CDR1 GTSNPN and CDR2 SVGIG (reference sequence). Here the CDR3 reads CAWSRGAYYEQYF. CDR3 nucleotides: TGTGCCTGGAGTCGGGGAGCCTACTACGAGCAGTACTTC.

This chain uses TRBV11-2 with TRBJ1-2; 7 bases align to TRBD1. The CDR3 length is 15 residues. With 4 bases clipped from V and 3 bases from J, the junction kept 8 bases outside the gene matches. From germline, CDR1 is SGHAT and CDR2 FQNNGV. CDR3 in amino acids: CASSSVQGIYYGYTF. The DNA of the CDR3 is TGTGCCAGCAGCTCCGTACAGGGGATCTACTATGGCTACACCTTC.

The chain recombines TRBV25-1 with TRBJ2-2; 10 nucleotides line up with TRBD2. J gave up 7 bases and V 1 base, and 6 bases lay outside the gene matches. The CDR3 contains 16 residues. Looked up from germline, CDR1 is MGHDK and CDR2 is SYGVNS. The CDR3, as DNA: TGTGCCAGCAGTGAATTCCTAGCGGGGGCAGGCGGGGAGCTGTTTTTT. Its translation: CASSEFLAGAGGELFF.

V is TRBV19 and J is TRBJ1-6; D is possibly TRBD1 (5 bases). Germline lookup yields CDR1 LNHDA and CDR2 SQIVND (reference sequence). Deletions cut 3 bases from V and 11 bases from J, with 8 bases between. This CDR3 spans 12 amino acids. CDR3 loop: CASSIRDAPLHF. As DNA, the CDR3 is TGTGCCAGTAGTATCAGGGACGCACCCCTCCACTTT.

The gene calls are TRBV27 and TRBJ2-3; 7 nucleotides agree with TRBD2. The germline gives CDR1 MNHEY, CDR2 SMNVEV (reference sequence). V lost 8 bases and J lost 2; bases outside the gene matches: 7. The CDR3 sequence is 14 residues long. Written as DNA, the CDR3 is TGTGCCAGCTCATGGGGGGGACCCACAGATACGCAGTATTTT. This gives the protein CASSWGGPTDTQYF.

The chain is built from TRBV5-1 and TRBJ2-1; weak D call: TRBD2 (6 bases). V dropped 4 bases and J dropped 4 bases, with 15 bases sitting between them. Germline loops: CDR1 SGHRS, CDR2 YFSETQ. CDR3 length: 15 residues. For the CDR3, the DNA is TGCGCCAGCAGCCTAGGGAGACTAGGGTACAATGAGCAGTTCTTC. This sequence encodes CASSLGRLGYNEQFF.

The chain is built from TRBV5-1 and TRBJ1-1, with D possibly TRBD1 on 6 matching bases. CDR1 SGHRS and CDR2 YFSETQ come from the germline V gene. Trimming shortened V by 4 bases and J by 0 bases, and 13 bases separated the two germline ends. CDR3 length: 15 residues. CDR3 bases: TGCGCCAGCAGCCAACCACAGGGAATGAACACTGAAGCTTTCTTT. Protein sequence: CASSQPQGMNTEAFF.

This clone was seen just once. V and J are TRBV14 and TRBJ2-1; no clear D. The CDR3 length is 13 residues. Germline assignment: CDR1 SGHDN and CDR2 FVKESK. V was pared by 1 base and J by 4 bases, with 5 bases between. CDR3 loop: CASSQVRYNEQFF. CDR3 nucleotide sequence: TGTGCCAGCAGCCAAGTACGATACAATGAGCAGTTCTTC.

The chain links TRBV30 to TRBJ1-2; D is ambiguous. The length of the CDR3 is 15 residues. From germline, CDR1 is GTSNPN and CDR2 SVGIG (reference sequence). V gave up 0 bases and J gave up 8 bases, with 19 bases separating them. The CDR3 coding sequence is TGTGCCTGGAGTGTACTCCTGGGGATCGTGCGCGGCTACACCTTC. Amino acid sequence: CAWSVLLGIVRGYTF.

The chain joins TRBV15 to TRBJ2-7, with a weak D call TRBD2 (7 bases). Germline CDR1 is LNHNV and CDR2 is YYDKDF (reference sequence). With 0 bases removed from V and 4 bases from J, the gap between germline ends came to 19 bases. The CDR3 extends over 17 amino acids. CDR3 region: CATSRDLRGARRYEQYF. The CDR3 DNA sequence: TGTGCCACCAGCAGAGATCTTCGGGGGGCGCGCAGGTACGAGCAGTACTTC. Full variable domain (rest looked up from reference TRBV15 and TRBJ2-7): DAMVIQNPRYQVTQFGKPVTLSCSQTLNHNVMYWYQQKSSQAPKLLFHYYDKDFNNEADTPDNFQSRRPNTSFCFLDIRSPGLGDTAMYLCATSRDLRGARRYEQYFGPGTRLTVT.

The V and J genes are TRBV28 and TRBJ1-5, with no clear D. CDR3 length: 11 residues. Trimming removed 5 bases at V and 9 bases at J, with 8 bases between. Germline lookup yields CDR1 MDHEN and CDR2 SYDVKM. This CDR3 is CASSETRPQHF. Here the CDR3 DNA reads TGTGCCAGCAGTGAAACAAGGCCCCAGCATTTT.

This clone occurred a few times. The gene calls are TRBV2 and TRBJ2-1; D may correspond to TRBD1 or TRBD2 (5 bases each). The CDR3 runs to 18 residues. Looked up from germline, CDR1 is SNHLY and CDR2 is FYNNEI. Trimming took off 2 bases at V and 0 bases at J, with 17 bases between the two ends. The CDR3 DNA reads TGTGCCAGCAGTGAACGGGACCCAGTTACAAGCTCCTACAATGAGCAGTTCTTC. This codes for CASSERDPVTSSYNEQFF.

V is TRBV5-1 and J is TRBJ1-5; no clear D. The CDR3 totals 15 residues. V was pared by 0 bases and J by 2 bases, with 9 bases between. Germline V lookup: CDR1 SGHRS, CDR2 YFSETQ. The CDR3 DNA sequence: TGCGCCAGCAGCTTGGACAACTATCGCAATCAGCCCCAGCATTTT. Encoded protein: CASSLDNYRNQPQHF.

The chain recombines TRBV20-1 with TRBJ2-7; no firm D call. Germline V gene data show CDR1 as DFQATT and CDR2 as SNEGSKA (reference sequence). CDR3 size: 11 residues. Here the CDR3 reads CRAADGTEQYF. The CDR3 nucleotides are TGCCGAGCCGCGGACGGAACCGAGCAGTACTTC.

This clone has only a few counts. The V gene is TRBV27, the J gene TRBJ2-1, with 13 positions matching TRBD2. CDR3 length equals 16 residues. J was trimmed by 7 bases and V by 5 bases; bases with no gene match: 8. CDR1 is MNHEY, CDR2 SMNVEV, per germline (reference sequence). CDR3 sequence (DNA): TGTGCCAGCAGTAGACTAGCGGGGGGATTGGCGAATGAGCAGTTCTTC. Its protein product is CASSRLAGGLANEQFF.

The rearrangement uses TRBV6-1 and TRBJ1-1; TRBD1 is a possible D gene (6 bases). CDR1 is MNHNS and CDR2 is SASEGT in the germline V gene. This CDR3 is built from 15 residues. With 7 bases removed from V and 4 bases from J, the gap between germline ends came to 19 bases. CDR3 sequence (DNA): TGTGCCAGCAACAAAATAACAGGGTTGGGCACTGAAGCTTTCTTT. It is translated as CASNKITGLGTEAFF.

The chain combines TRBV5-5 with TRBJ1-5; no clear D. V lost 1 base and J lost 0, with 8 bases in between. The V gene's germline CDR1 is SGHKS and CDR2 YYEKEE (reference sequence). The CDR3 totals 15 residues. The CDR3 is CASSLLGISNQPQHF. Here the CDR3 DNA reads TGTGCCAGCAGCTTGTTAGGGATTAGCAATCAGCCCCAGCATTTT.